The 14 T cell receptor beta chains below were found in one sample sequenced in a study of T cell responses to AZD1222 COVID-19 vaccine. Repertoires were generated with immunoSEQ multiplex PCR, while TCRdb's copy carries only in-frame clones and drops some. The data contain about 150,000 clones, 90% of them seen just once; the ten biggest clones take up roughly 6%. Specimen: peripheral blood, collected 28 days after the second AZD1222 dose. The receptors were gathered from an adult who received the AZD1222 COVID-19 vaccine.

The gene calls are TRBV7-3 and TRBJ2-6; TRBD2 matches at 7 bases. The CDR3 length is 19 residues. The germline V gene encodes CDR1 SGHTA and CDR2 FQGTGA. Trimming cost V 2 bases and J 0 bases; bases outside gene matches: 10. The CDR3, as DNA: TGTGCCAGCAGCTTAGAGCGGCTAGCGGCAGTCTCTGGGGCCAACGTCCTGACTTTC. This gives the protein CASSLERLAAVSGANVLTF.

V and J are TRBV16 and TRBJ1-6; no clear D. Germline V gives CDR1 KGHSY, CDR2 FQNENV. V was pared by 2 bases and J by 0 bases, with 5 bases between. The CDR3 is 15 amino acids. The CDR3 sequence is CASSQRSSYNSPLHF. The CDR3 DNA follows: TGTGCCAGCAGCCAACGGAGCTCCTATAATTCACCCCTCCACTTT.

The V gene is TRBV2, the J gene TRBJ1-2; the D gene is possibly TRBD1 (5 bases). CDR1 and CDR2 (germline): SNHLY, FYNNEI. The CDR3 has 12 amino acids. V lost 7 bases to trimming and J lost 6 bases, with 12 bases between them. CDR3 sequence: CASTERGDGYTF. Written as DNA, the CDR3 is TGTGCCAGCACAGAACGGGGCGATGGCTACACCTTC.

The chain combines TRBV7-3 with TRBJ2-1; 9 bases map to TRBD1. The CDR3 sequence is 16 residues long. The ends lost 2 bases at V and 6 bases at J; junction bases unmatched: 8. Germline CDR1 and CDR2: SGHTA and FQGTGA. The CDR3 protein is CASSLEGVTGGNEQFF. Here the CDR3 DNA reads TGTGCCAGCAGCTTAGAAGGGGTGACAGGGGGCAATGAGCAGTTCTTC.

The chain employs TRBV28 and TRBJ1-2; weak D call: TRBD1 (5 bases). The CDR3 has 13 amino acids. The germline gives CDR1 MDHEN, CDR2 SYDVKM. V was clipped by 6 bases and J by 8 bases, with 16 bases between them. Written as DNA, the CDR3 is TGTGCCAGCAGCTCCCCAGAGGGGAGGGGCTACACCTTC. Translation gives CASSSPEGRGYTF.

The DNA for the CDR3 is TGCAGCGTTGGGGCCCCGGACGGGACTTACGAGCAGTACTTC. Translated, it gives CSVGAPDGTYEQYF. The chain employs TRBV29-1 and TRBJ2-7; TRBD2 is a possible D gene (6 bases). This CDR3 has 14 residues. Trimming removed 4 bases from V and 4 bases from J, with 17 bases in between. Germline-derived CDR1 and CDR2 are SQVTM and ANQGSEA.

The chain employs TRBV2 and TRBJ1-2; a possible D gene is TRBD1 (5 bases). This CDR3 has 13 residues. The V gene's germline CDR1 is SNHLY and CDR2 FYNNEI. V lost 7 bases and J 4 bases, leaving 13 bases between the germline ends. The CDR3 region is CASTGGGSYGYTF. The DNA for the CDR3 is TGTGCCAGCACGGGGGGGGGAAGCTATGGCTACACCTTC.

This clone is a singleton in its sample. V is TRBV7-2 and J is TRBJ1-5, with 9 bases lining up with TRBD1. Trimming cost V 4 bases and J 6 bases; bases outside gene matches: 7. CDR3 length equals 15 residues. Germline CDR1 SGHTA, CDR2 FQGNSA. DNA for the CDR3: TGTGCCAGCAGCTCAACCGGGACAGGGTTTCAGCCCCAGCATTTT. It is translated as CASSSTGTGFQPQHF.

CDR3 coding DNA: TGTGCCAGCAGTTACGCCTCCCCTATCAGCTCCTACGAGCAGTACTTC. As protein: CASSYASPISSYEQYF. The V gene is TRBV6-5, the J gene TRBJ2-7, with unresolved D. This CDR3 is built from 16 residues. Trimming shortened V by 2 bases and J by 0 bases, and 14 bases separated the two germline ends. The germline CDR1 and CDR2 sequences are MNHEY and SVGAGI.

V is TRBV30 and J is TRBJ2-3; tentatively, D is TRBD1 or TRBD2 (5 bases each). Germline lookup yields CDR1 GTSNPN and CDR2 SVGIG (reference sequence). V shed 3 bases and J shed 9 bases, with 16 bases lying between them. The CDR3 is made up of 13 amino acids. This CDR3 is CAWSLDPRGTQYF. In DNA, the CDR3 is TGTGCCTGGAGCCTGGACCCCCGGGGCACGCAGTATTTT.

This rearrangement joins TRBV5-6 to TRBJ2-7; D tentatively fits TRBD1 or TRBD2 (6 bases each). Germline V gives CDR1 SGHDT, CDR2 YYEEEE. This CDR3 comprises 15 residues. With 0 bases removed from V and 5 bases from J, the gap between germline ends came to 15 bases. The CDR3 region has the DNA TGTGCCAGCAGCTTGGACCAGGGGAGGCGACACGAGCAGTACTTC. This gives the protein CASSLDQGRRHEQYF.

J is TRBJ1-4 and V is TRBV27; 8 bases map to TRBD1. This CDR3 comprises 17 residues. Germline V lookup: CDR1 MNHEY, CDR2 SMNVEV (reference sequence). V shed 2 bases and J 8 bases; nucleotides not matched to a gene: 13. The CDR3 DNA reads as TGTGCCAGCAGTTTAAGGCCCCACAGGGGGAGGGAGGAAAAACTGTTTTTT. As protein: CASSLRPHRGREEKLFF.

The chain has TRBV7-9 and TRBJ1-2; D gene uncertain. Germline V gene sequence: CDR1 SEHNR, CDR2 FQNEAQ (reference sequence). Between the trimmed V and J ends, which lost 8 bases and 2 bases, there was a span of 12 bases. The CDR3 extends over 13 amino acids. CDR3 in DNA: TGTGCCAGCTCCTCCTCAGCGAACTATGGCTACACCTTC. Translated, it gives CASSSSANYGYTF.

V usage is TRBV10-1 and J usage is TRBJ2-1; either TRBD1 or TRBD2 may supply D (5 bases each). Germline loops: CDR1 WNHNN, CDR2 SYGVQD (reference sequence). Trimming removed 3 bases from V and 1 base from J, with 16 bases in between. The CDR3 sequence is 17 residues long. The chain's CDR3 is CASSDEFSGPSYNEQFF. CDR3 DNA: TGCGCCAGCAGTGATGAGTTTTCGGGGCCGTCCTACAATGAGCAGTTCTTC.